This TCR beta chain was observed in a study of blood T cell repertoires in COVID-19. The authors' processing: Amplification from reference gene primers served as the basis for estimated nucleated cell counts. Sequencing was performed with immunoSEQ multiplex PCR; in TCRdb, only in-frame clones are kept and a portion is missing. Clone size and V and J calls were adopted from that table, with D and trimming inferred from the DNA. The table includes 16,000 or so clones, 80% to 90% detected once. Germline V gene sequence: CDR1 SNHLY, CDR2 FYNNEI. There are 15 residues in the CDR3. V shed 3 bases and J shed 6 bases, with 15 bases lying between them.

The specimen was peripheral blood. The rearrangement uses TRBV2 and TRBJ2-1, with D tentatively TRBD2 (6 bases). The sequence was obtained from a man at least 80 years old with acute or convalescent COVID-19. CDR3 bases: TGTGCCAGCAGTGATCTAGCGCCCCAGTCCAATGAGCAGTTCTTC. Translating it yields CASSDLAPQSNEQFF.